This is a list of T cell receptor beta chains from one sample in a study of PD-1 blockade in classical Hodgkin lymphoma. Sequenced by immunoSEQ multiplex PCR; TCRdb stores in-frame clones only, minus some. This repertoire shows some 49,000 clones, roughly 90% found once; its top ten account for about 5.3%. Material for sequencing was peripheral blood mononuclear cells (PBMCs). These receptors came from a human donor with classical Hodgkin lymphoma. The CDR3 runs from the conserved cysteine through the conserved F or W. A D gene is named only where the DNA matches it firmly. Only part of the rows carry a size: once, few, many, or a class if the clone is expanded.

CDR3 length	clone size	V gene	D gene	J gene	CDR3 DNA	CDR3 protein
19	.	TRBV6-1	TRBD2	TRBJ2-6	TGTGCCAGCAGTGAATACGTCGGTAGCGGGAGTTCTGGGGCCAACGTCCTGACTTTC	CASSEYVGSGSSGANVLTF
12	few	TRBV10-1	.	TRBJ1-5	TGCGCCAGCAGTGAAGGGAATCAGCCCCAGCATTTT	CASSEGNQPQHF
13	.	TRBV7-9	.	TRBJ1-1	TGTGCCAGCAGCTCCCCCCCAAACACTGAAGCTTTCTTT	CASSSPPNTEAFF
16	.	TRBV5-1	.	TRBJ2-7	TGCGCCAGCAGCTTCGATCAAGGGGGGAACTCCTACGAGCAGTACTTC	CASSFDQGGNSYEQYF
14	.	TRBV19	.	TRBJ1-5	TGTGCCAGTAGTATTATGGGTAGCAATCAGCCCCAGCATTTT	CASSIMGSNQPQHF
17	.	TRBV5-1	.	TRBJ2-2	TGCGCCAGCAGCTTAGGCTCCGGGACCAAGATTACCGGGGAGCTGTTTTTT	CASSLGSGTKITGELFF
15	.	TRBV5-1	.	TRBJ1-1	TGCGCCAGCAGGTTGGGGGGGTCGGAGAACACTGAAGCTTTCTTT	CASRLGGSENTEAFF
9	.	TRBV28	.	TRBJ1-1	TGTGCCAGCAGCCCGGGGGCTTTCTTT	CASSPGAFF
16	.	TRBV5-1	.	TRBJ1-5	TGCGCCAGCAGCTTGGATCCCGCGGGGACCAATCAGCCCCAGCATTTT	CASSLDPAGTNQPQHF
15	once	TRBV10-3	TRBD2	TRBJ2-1	TGTGCCATCACCCCCGGACTAGCGGGAGACTCTGAGCAGTTCTTC	CAITPGLAGDSEQFF
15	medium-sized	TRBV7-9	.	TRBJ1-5	TGTGCCAGCAGCTCCACAGGGCCTGGCAATCAGCCCCAGCATTTT	CASSSTGPGNQPQHF
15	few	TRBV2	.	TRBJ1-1	TGTGCCAGCAGTGTAACGGGAGGTATGAACACTGAAGCTTTCTTT	CASSVTGGMNTEAFF
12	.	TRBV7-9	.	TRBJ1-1	TGTGCCAGCAGTCGGGAGCGGGGTGAAGCTTTCTTT	CASSRERGEAFF
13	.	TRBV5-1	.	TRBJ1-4	TGCGCCAGCAGCTTGGGGGGTAATGAAAAACTGTTTTTT	CASSLGGNEKLFF
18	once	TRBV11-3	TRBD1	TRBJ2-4	TGTGCCAGCAGCAAGACAGGGGTTCTCTGCCTAGCCAAAAACATTCAGTACTTC	CASSKTGVLCLAKNIQYF
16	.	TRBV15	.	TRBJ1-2	TGTGCCACCAGCAGAGATCAGTGGACAGATAACTATGGCTACACCTTC	CATSRDQWTDNYGYTF
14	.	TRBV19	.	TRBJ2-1	TGTGCCAGTAGTATACTCCTGGGCGGGAATGAGCAGTTCTTC	CASSILLGGNEQFF
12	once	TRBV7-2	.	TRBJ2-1	TGTGCCAGCAGCCCTTTCGGAGATGAGCAGTTCTTC	CASSPFGDEQFF
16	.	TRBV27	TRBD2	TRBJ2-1	TGTGCCAGTAAACGGGCTAGCGGGAGGAACGGCAATGAGCAGTTCTTC	CASKRASGRNGNEQFF
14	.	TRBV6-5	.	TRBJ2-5	TGTGCCAGCAGTTACTCGATGGGCGAAGAGACCCAGTACTTC	CASSYSMGEETQYF
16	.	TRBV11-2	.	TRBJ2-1	TGTGCCAGCAGCTTAGATATGCGGGGCTCCTACAATGAGCAGTTCTTC	CASSLDMRGSYNEQFF
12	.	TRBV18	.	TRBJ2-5	TGTGCCAGCTCACCGGAACAAGAGACCCAGTACTTC	CASSPEQETQYF
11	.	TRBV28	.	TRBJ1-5	TGTGCCAGCAGCGGCCTCAGGGCCCAGCATTTT	CASSGLRAQHF
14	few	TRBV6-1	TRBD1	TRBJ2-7	TGTGCCAGCAGTGGAGACAGGGGTTCCTACGAGCAGTACTTC	CASSGDRGSYEQYF
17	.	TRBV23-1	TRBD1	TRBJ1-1	TGCGCCAGCAGTCAATTCGGGACAGAAGGGGAGAACACTGAAGCTTTCTTT	CASSQFGTEGENTEAFF
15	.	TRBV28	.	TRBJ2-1	TGTGCCAGCAGTTCTAAGGGGGTTGGAGACAATGAGCAGTTCTTC	CASSSKGVGDNEQFF
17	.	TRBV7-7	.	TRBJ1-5	TGTGCCAGCAGCTTAGACCTAACAGAGTATAGCAATCAGCCCCAGCATTTT	CASSLDLTEYSNQPQHF
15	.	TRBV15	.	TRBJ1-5	TGTGCCACCAGCAGCTTGCAGGGAGTGGGTCAGCCCCAGCATTTT	CATSSLQGVGQPQHF
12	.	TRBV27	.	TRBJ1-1	TGTGCCAGCAGTCACCTGAACACTGAAGCTTTCTTT	CASSHLNTEAFF
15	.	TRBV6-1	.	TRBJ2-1	TGTGCCAGCAGTGAAGCCCACTCAACCTACAATGAGCAGTTCTTC	CASSEAHSTYNEQFF
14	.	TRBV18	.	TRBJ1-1	TGTGCCAGCTCACCAGGGTTTACGAACACTGAAGCTTTCTTT	CASSPGFTNTEAFF